Below, 26 T cell receptor beta chains from the same sample are listed, as sequenced in a study of blood T cell repertoires in COVID-19 (dated by TCRdb to between 2020 and 2021). The library relied on the immunoSEQ multiplex PCR assay. TCRdb's version of the immuneACCESS table is confined to in-frame rearrangements and falls short of the full clone set. An unresolved V gene accounts for under half of the shortfall where checked; the remainder is of unknown origin. The sample profile shows fewer than 700,000 clones; less than 90% of them were found once. Around 8% of the sample is held by the ten biggest clonotypes. Sequencing was done on a sample of peripheral blood. All receptors derive from a woman aged 45-59 years with COVID-19, enrolled during active disease.

The rearrangement uses TRBV7-9 and TRBJ1-2; D gene uncertain. Germline CDR1 reads SEHNR; CDR2 reads FQNEAQ (reference sequence). V shed 5 bases and J shed 0 bases, with 10 bases lying between them. There are 14 residues in the CDR3. This CDR3 is CASSGGTSNYGYTF. CDR3 coding DNA: TGTGCCAGCAGCGGCGGCACCTCTAACTATGGCTACACCTTC.

V usage is TRBV6-5 and J usage is TRBJ2-7; no clear D gene. This CDR3 spans 10 amino acids. Germline CDR1 MNHEY, CDR2 SVGAGI. V lost 6 bases and J 7 bases, leaving 7 bases between the germline ends. CDR3: CASRGREQYF. The DNA of the CDR3 is TGTGCCAGCAGGGGCCGTGAGCAGTACTTC.

This rearrangement joins TRBV20-1 to TRBJ1-1, with 8 bases matching TRBD1. Germline V lookup: CDR1 DFQATT, CDR2 SNEGSKA (reference sequence). The CDR3 consists of 14 residues. V gave up 3 bases and J gave up 0 bases; unmatched junction bases: 3. The CDR3 DNA reads as TGCAGTGCTAGTACAGGGGGGATGAACACTGAAGCTTTCTTT. Translating gives CSASTGGMNTEAFF.

V and J are TRBV20-1 and TRBJ2-3; 9 nucleotides line up with TRBD2. Germline V CDR1 and CDR2: DFQATT, SNEGSKA (reference sequence). The CDR3 has 17 amino acids. J lost 6 bases, V lost 3 bases, and 16 bases had no gene match. CDR3 residues: CSASEGGGAAGGDTQYF. DNA of the CDR3: TGCAGTGCTAGTGAGGGCGGGGGGGCAGCAGGCGGTGATACGCAGTATTTT.

V gene TRBV7-2 combines with J gene TRBJ2-1; 10 nucleotides match TRBD2. The V gene's germline CDR1 is SGHTA and CDR2 FQGNSA. J gave up 7 bases and V 7 bases, and 10 bases lay outside the gene matches. This CDR3 is 15 amino acids long. The CDR3 region has the DNA TGTGCCAGCAACGTCCTAGCGGGGGCTTTTAATGAGCAGTTCTTC. Amino acids: CASNVLAGAFNEQFF. Full variable domain (rest looked up from reference TRBV7-2 and TRBJ2-1): GAGVSQSPSNKVTEKGKDVELRCDPISGHTALYWYRQSLGQGLEFLIYFQGNSAPDKSGLPSDRFSAERTGGSVSTLTIQRTQQEDSAVYLCASNVLAGAFNEQFFGPGTRLTVL.

This clone was observed a few times. The rearrangement links TRBV11-2 to TRBJ1-1, with a possible D match to TRBD1 (5 bases). Looked up from germline, CDR1 is SGHAT and CDR2 is FQNNGV. Trimming cost V 6 bases and J 2 bases, with 7 bases left between them. The CDR3 has 12 residues. The CDR3 nucleotides are TGTGCCAGCAGTGACAGCAACACTGAAGCTTTCTTT. This gives the protein CASSDSNTEAFF.

This rearrangement joins TRBV18 to TRBJ1-5, with a tentative D call TRBD1 (5 bases). V was shortened by 3 bases and J by 7 bases, with 13 bases between the two germline ends. The CDR3 runs to 14 residues. Germline V CDR1 and CDR2: KGHSH, LQKENI. The CDR3 protein is CASSPAGGEQPQHF. The CDR3 nucleotides are TGTGCCAGCTCACCGGCCGGGGGAGAACAGCCCCAGCATTTT. Filled out from reference TRBV18 and TRBJ1-5, the complete variable domain reads NAGVMQNPRHLVRRRGQEARLRCSPMKGHSHVYWYRQLPEEGLKFMVYLQKENIIDESGMPKERFSAEFPKEGPSILRIQQVVRGDSAAYFCASSPAGGEQPQHFGDGTRLSIL.

V is TRBV12-3 or TRBV12-4 and J is TRBJ2-4, with 8 nucleotides matching TRBD1. V gave up 6 bases and J gave up 8 bases; unmatched junction bases: 6. This CDR3 contains 13 residues. The CDR3 coding sequence is TGTGCCAGCAGGATGGACAGGGCGGACATTCAGTACTTC. Translating it yields CASRMDRADIQYF.

The gene calls are TRBV6-1 and TRBJ2-5, with D possibly matching TRBD1 (5 bases). Germline V CDR1 and CDR2: MNHNS, SASEGT. This CDR3 contains 17 residues. V gave up 2 bases and J gave up 7 bases, with 23 bases separating them. CDR3 in amino acids: CASSEYGVGQGLGTQYF. CDR3 nucleotide sequence: TGTGCCAGCAGTGAATATGGTGTCGGGCAGGGCTTAGGGACCCAGTACTTC.

The chain links TRBV12-3 or TRBV12-4 to TRBJ1-3; D is undetermined. CDR3 length equals 13 residues. V dropped 6 bases and J dropped 4 bases, with 10 bases sitting between them. DNA for the CDR3: TGTGCCAGCAGCCTCAACTCGGGAAACACCATATATTTT. As protein: CASSLNSGNTIYF.

The V gene is TRBV14, the J gene TRBJ1-2, with no clear D. The CDR3 has 15 amino acids. V lost 4 bases and J lost 7, with 19 bases in between. Looked up from germline, CDR1 is SGHDN and CDR2 is FVKESK. DNA for the CDR3: TGTGCCAGCAGCCCAGGACTCCTCGCGGGCGGTGGCTACACCTTC. Translating it yields CASSPGLLAGGGYTF.

The rearrangement joins TRBV19 to TRBJ1-4, with 8 positions matching TRBD1. CDR1 is LNHDA, CDR2 SQIVND, per germline (reference sequence). This CDR3 region has 15 residues. V lost 7 bases, J lost 5 bases, and 9 bases stayed unmatched. CDR3 nucleotide sequence: TGTGCCAGTAATCCGGGACAGGCCCGAAATGAAAAACTGTTTTTT. Its translation: CASNPGQARNEKLFF. Full variable domain (remainder filled in from reference TRBV19 and TRBJ1-4): DGGITQSPKYLFRKEGQNVTLSCEQNLNHDAMYWYRQDPGQGLRLIYYSQIVNDFQKGDIAEGYSVSREKKESFPLTVTSAQKNPTAFYLCASNPGQARNEKLFFGSGTQLSVL.

This chain links TRBV11-2 with TRBJ1-3; TRBD1 matches at 7 bases. The CDR3 is 15 amino acids. V was pared by 3 bases and J by 2 bases, with 4 bases of the junction left unmatched. The germline gives CDR1 SGHAT, CDR2 FQNNGV. This CDR3 reads CASSFTGVAGNTIYF. The CDR3 coding sequence is TGTGCCAGCAGCTTCACAGGGGTGGCTGGAAACACCATATATTTT.

The rearrangement links TRBV5-1 to TRBJ1-2; 10 nucleotides align to TRBD1. V dropped 4 bases and J dropped 7; count of bases not matched to a gene: 13. This CDR3 region has 16 residues. Germline V gene lookup returns CDR1 SGHRS and CDR2 YFSETQ. CDR3 coding DNA: TGCGCCAGCAGCATCTCCGGGACAGGGGAGTGGGGTGGCTACACCTTC. Translating gives CASSISGTGEWGGYTF.

This chain links TRBV29-1 with TRBJ1-2, with 9 bases fitting TRBD1. J was trimmed by 4 bases and V by 2 bases; bases with no gene match: 5. The germline V gene encodes CDR1 SQVTM and CDR2 ANQGSEA. This CDR3 comprises 14 residues. Written as DNA, the CDR3 is TGCAGCGTTGAATACCGGGACAGGGCCTATGGCTACACCTTC. Translated, it gives CSVEYRDRAYGYTF.

The rearrangement joins TRBV9 to TRBJ1-5; D not resolved. Trimming removed 2 bases from V and 0 bases from J, with 12 bases in between. The germline V gene encodes CDR1 SGDLS and CDR2 YYNGEE. CDR3 size: 16 residues. The CDR3 DNA reads TGTGCCAGCAGCGTTGATCACTTATATAGCAATCAGCCCCAGCATTTT. Protein product: CASSVDHLYSNQPQHF.

The chain recombines TRBV11-2 with TRBJ2-3, with 8 bases that match TRBD2. CDR1 SGHAT and CDR2 FQNNGV come from the germline V gene. The V segment lost 5 bases and the J segment 6 bases; nucleotides outside the gene matches: 7. The CDR3 totals 14 residues. The CDR3 sequence is CASSPGTRGDTQYF. The DNA of the CDR3 is TGTGCCAGCAGCCCCGGGACTAGGGGGGATACGCAGTATTTT.

V and J are TRBV5-5 and TRBJ2-7, with unresolved D. Per the germline V gene, CDR1 is SGHKS and CDR2 is YYEKEE (reference sequence). The CDR3 has 15 residues. Trimming left V 0 bases short and J 2 bases short, with 12 bases between. CDR3: CASSLVELSTYEQYF. The CDR3 bases are TGTGCCAGCAGCTTGGTGGAGCTAAGCACCTACGAGCAGTACTTC.

The V and J genes are TRBV5-1 and TRBJ2-3; TRBD2 is a possible D gene (6 bases). CDR1 is SGHRS, CDR2 YFSETQ, per germline. Trimming removed 3 bases from V and 0 bases from J, with 11 bases in between. The CDR3 totals 15 residues. CDR3 coding DNA: TGCGCCAGCAGCTGGGACTGGCGAAGCACAGATACGCAGTATTTT. It yields the protein CASSWDWRSTDTQYF.

In this sample, this clone turned up once. Other DNA sequences in this specimen translate into the identical CDR3. V gene TRBV5-5 combines with J gene TRBJ2-5; no firm D call. Germline V lookup: CDR1 SGHKS, CDR2 YYEKEE (reference sequence). V shed 0 bases and J shed 5 bases, with 5 bases lying between them. The CDR3 runs to 12 residues. CDR3 protein: CASSLGAETQYF. The CDR3 DNA reads TGTGCCAGCAGCTTGGGTGCGGAGACCCAGTACTTC.

The rearrangement joins TRBV21-1 to TRBJ1-5; TRBD1, as called in the table, went unchecked against the DNA. TRBV21-1 is designated a pseudogene. This CDR3 is 13 amino acids long. Written as DNA, the CDR3 is TGTGCCAGCAGAAAACAGGGAAGGCAGCCCCAGCATTTT. Its protein product is CASRKQGRQPQHF.

The J gene is TRBJ1-5, the V gene TRBV5-8; weak D call: TRBD1 (6 bases). The V and J ends lost 4 bases and 5 bases respectively, with 13 bases between them. This CDR3 comprises 14 residues. Germline V lookup: CDR1 SGHTS, CDR2 YDEGEE. CDR3 sequence (DNA): TGTGCCAGCAGCAGCGGGACACACTATCAGCCCCAGCATTTT. It translates to CASSSGTHYQPQHF.

The rearrangement uses TRBV7-9 and TRBJ2-7, with D possibly matching TRBD2 (5 bases). The CDR3 has 12 amino acids. Trimming cost V 7 bases and J 6 bases, with 13 bases left between them. The germline V gene encodes CDR1 SEHNR and CDR2 FQNEAQ (reference sequence). CDR3 in DNA: TGTGCCAGCACTACCACCGGAGGCGAGCAGTACTTC. Its protein is CASTTTGGEQYF.

This clone has a single count. This chain joins TRBV6-2 or TRBV6-3 and TRBJ2-1, with TRBD2 matching over 7 bases. Germline-derived CDR1 and CDR2 are MNHEY and SVGEGT. This CDR3 region has 18 residues. Trimming at V came to 2 bases and at J to 1 base, leaving 11 bases not matched to a gene. The CDR3 DNA is TGTGCCAGCAGTTACCTCCTAGGAGCGGGGACTTCCTACAATGAGCAGTTCTTC. This codes for CASSYLLGAGTSYNEQFF.

The V gene is TRBV27, the J gene TRBJ2-3; D is possibly TRBD2 (6 bases). Trimming shortened V by 2 bases and J by 6 bases, and 15 bases separated the two germline ends. The CDR3 is 15 amino acids. Germline-derived CDR1 and CDR2 are MNHEY and SMNVEV (reference sequence). The CDR3 loop is CASSLPPGLMDTQYF. For the CDR3, the DNA is TGTGCCAGCAGTTTACCCCCCGGACTAATGGATACGCAGTATTTT.

The rearrangement uses TRBV2 and TRBJ1-5; 9 nucleotides align to TRBD1. With V trimmed by 6 bases and J by 7 bases, 10 bases remained unmatched. Per germline, CDR1 SNHLY and CDR2 FYNNEI. There are 15 residues in the CDR3. The CDR3 is CASSVRQGVRQPQHF. In nucleotides, the CDR3 is TGTGCCAGCAGCGTCCGACAGGGGGTAAGGCAGCCCCAGCATTTT.